This T cell receptor (beta chain) was sequenced for a study of shared clonotypes between healthy human individuals. The overall study: Each donor contributed plates that comprised three CD4 naive, three CD4 memory, two CD8 naive and one CD8 memory.

Clones were read by immunoSEQ multiplex PCR, and TCRdb kept only the in-frame ones, dropping some. The sample shows some 550,000 clones, 97% of them seen only once. The specimen sequenced was naive CD4+ T cells sorted from blood. Described subset: CD45RA+ positively selected. This clonotype was obtained from a woman in her twenties or thirties in good health.

CDR3 protein: CASSRDRSSYEQYF. The CDR3 DNA reads TGTGCCAGCAGCCGCGACCGAAGCTCCTACGAGCAGTACTTC. This chain uses TRBV7-2 with TRBJ2-7; D is undetermined. This CDR3 is built from 14 residues. The germline V and J ends were trimmed by 5 bases and 0 bases, with 11 bases remaining between them. The germline CDR1 and CDR2 sequences are SGHTA and FQGNSA.